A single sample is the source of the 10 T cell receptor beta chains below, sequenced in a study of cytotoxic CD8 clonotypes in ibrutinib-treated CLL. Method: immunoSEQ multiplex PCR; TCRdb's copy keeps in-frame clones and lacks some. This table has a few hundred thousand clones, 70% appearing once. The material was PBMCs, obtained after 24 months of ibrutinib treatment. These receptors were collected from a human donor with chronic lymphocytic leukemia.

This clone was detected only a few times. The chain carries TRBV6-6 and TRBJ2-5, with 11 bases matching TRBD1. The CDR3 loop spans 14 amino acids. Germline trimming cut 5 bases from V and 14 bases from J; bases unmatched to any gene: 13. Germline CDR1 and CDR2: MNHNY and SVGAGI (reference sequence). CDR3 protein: CASSRPGQGDRIYF. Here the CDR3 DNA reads TGTGCCAGCAGTCGCCCGGGACAGGGGGATAGGATATACTTC.

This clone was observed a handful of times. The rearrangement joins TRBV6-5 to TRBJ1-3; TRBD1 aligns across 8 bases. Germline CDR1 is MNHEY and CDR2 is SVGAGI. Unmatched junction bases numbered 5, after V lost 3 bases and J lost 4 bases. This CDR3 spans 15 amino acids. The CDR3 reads CASSYLRTGGNTIYF. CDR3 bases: TGTGCCAGCAGTTATCTCCGGACAGGGGGAAACACCATATATTTT.

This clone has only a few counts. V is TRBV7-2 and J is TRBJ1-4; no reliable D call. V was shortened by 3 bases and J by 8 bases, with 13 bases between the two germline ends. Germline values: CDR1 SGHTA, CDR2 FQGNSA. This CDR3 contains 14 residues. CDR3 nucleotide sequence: TGTGCCAGCAGCTTTACATCCGGCGGGGAAAAACTGTTTTTT. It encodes CASSFTSGGEKLFF.

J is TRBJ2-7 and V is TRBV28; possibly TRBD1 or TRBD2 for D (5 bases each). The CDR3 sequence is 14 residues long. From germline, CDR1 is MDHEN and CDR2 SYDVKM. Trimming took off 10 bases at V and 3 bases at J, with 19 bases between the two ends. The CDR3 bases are TGTGCCACCGAGGGACCTTCCTCCTTCTACGAGCAGTACTTC. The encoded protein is CATEGPSSFYEQYF.

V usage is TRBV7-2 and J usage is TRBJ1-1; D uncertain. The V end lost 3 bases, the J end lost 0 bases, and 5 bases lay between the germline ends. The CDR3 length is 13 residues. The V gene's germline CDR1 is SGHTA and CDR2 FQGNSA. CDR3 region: CASSLRMNTEAFF. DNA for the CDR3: TGTGCCAGCAGCTTGAGGATGAACACTGAAGCTTTCTTT.

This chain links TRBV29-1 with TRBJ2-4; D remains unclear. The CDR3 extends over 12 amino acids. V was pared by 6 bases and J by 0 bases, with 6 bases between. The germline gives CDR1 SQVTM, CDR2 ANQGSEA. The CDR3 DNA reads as TGCAGCGTGCTTCTAGCCAAAAACATTCAGTACTTC. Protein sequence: CSVLLAKNIQYF.

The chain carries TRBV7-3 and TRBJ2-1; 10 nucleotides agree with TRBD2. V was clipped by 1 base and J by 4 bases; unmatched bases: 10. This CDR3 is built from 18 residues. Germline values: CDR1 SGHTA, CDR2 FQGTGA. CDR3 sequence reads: CASSLKSIASGRYNEQFF. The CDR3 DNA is TGTGCCAGCAGCTTAAAATCGATTGCTAGCGGGAGATACAATGAGCAGTTCTTC. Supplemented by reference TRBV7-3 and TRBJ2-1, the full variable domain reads GAGVSQTPSNKVTEKGKYVELRCDPISGHTALYWYRQSLGQGPEFLIYFQGTGAADDSGLPNDRFFAVRPEGSVSTLKIQRTERGDSAVYLCASSLKSIASGRYNEQFFGPGTRLTVL.

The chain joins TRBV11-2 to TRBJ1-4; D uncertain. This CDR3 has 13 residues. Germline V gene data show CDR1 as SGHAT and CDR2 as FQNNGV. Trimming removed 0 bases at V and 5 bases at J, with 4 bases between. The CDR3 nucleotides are TGTGCCAGCAGCTTAGACAGGAATGAAAAACTGTTTTTT. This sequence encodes CASSLDRNEKLFF.

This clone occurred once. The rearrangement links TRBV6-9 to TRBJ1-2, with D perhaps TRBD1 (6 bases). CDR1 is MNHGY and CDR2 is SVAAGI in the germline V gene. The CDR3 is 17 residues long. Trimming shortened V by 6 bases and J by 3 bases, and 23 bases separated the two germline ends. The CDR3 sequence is CASSLPRVGGMYYGYTF. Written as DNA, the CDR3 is TGTGCCAGCAGCCTCCCCCGGGTAGGGGGAATGTACTATGGCTACACCTTC.

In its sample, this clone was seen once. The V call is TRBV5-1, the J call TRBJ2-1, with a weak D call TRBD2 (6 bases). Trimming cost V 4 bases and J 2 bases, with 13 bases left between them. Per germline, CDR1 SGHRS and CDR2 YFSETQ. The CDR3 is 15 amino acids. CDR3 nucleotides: TGCGCCAGCAGCCGGGGGACTGAGCCCTACAATGAGCAGTTCTTC. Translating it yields CASSRGTEPYNEQFF. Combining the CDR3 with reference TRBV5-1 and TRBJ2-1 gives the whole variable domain KAGVTQTPRYLIKTRGQQVTLSCSPISGHRSVSWYQQTPGQGLQFLFEYFSETQRNKGNFPGRFSGRQFSNSRSEMNVSTLELGDSALYLCASSRGTEPYNEQFFGPGTRLTVL.